Presented here are 28 T cell receptor beta chains from one specimen sequenced in a study of cytomegalovirus exposure and HLA in healthy donors. 13 Jbeta primers and 60 Vbeta primers were used for the PCR. The repertoire was sequenced with immunoSEQ multiplex PCR; TCRdb's copy has only in-frame clones and lacks some. The table includes about 170,000 clones, roughly 70% detected once. The sequencing input was PBMCs. The receptor source for this set is a woman aged 18 to 35 in good health and CMV-seropositive.

The rearrangement joins TRBV29-1 to TRBJ2-2; D is perhaps TRBD1 (6 bases). CDR3 length: 13 amino acids. V dropped 5 bases and J dropped 3 bases, with 10 bases sitting between them. Looked up from germline, CDR1 is SQVTM and CDR2 is ANQGSEA. DNA for the CDR3: TGCAGCGTTCGGACAGTAGACACCGGGGAGCTGTTTTTT. Protein sequence: CSVRTVDTGELFF.

This clone was counted only a few times. V gene TRBV5-8 combines with J gene TRBJ1-2; 8 nucleotides match TRBD1. J was trimmed by 4 bases and V by 4 bases; bases with no gene match: 6. CDR1 and CDR2 (germline): SGHTS, YDEGEE. This CDR3 contains 14 residues. The CDR3 coding sequence is TGTGCCAGCAGCACGGGACAGGCGACCTATGGCTACACCTTC. Amino acid sequence: CASSTGQATYGYTF.

V and J are TRBV11-2 and TRBJ1-1, with D possibly TRBD1 on 5 matching bases. Germline CDR1 reads SGHAT; CDR2 reads FQNNGV. The CDR3 contains 14 residues. Between the trimmed V and J ends, which lost 5 bases and 7 bases, there was a span of 17 bases. The CDR3 nucleotides are TGTGCCAGCAGCCAACAACCCCTGGGGGGTGAAGCTTTCTTT. This sequence encodes CASSQQPLGGEAFF.

The gene calls are TRBV7-9 and TRBJ1-6; TRBD1 is a possible D gene (6 bases). The CDR3 has 18 amino acids. The germline V gene has CDR1 SEHNR and CDR2 FQNEAQ (reference sequence). The V gene lost 5 bases and the J gene lost 5 bases, with 22 bases spanning the gap. CDR3 DNA sequence: TGTGCCAGCAGCACTACCGGGACATCGTTCGGAGATAATTCACCCCTCCACTTT. Translation gives CASSTTGTSFGDNSPLHF.

This chain uses TRBV30 with TRBJ1-4; D ambiguous. This CDR3 contains 11 residues. V lost 8 bases, J lost 7 bases, and 11 bases lay in between. The germline gives CDR1 GTSNPN, CDR2 SVGIG (reference sequence). The CDR3 DNA is TGTGCCCAAGCGACGGGTGAAAAACTGTTTTTT. It is translated as CAQATGEKLFF.

This sequence joins TRBV2 and TRBJ2-7; tentative D call: TRBD2 (5 bases). Germline CDR1 SNHLY, CDR2 FYNNEI. V lost 4 bases, J lost 9 bases, and 19 bases lay in between. CDR3 length: 14 amino acids. This CDR3 is CASSVPLEGSWQYF. For the CDR3, the DNA is TGTGCCAGCAGTGTTCCCCTCGAGGGTTCGTGGCAGTACTTC.

A remark on this clone: Within the sample, other DNA sequences also encode this same CDR3. This sequence joins TRBV7-9 and TRBJ1-4, with a tentative D call TRBD1 (6 bases). This CDR3 comprises 14 residues. Germline V gene data show CDR1 as SEHNR and CDR2 as FQNEAQ (reference sequence). Deletions cut 1 base from V and 4 bases from J, with 7 bases between. Here the CDR3 reads CASSLDRVNEKLFF. The DNA of the CDR3 is TGTGCCAGCAGCTTAGACAGGGTTAATGAAAAACTGTTTTTT.

The genes are TRBV19 and TRBJ1-6; D is perhaps TRBD1 (6 bases). Per the germline V gene, CDR1 is LNHDA and CDR2 is SQIVND (reference sequence). V was shortened by 0 bases and J by 0 bases, with 6 bases between the two germline ends. This CDR3 is 16 amino acids long. The CDR3 nucleotides read TGTGCCAGTAGTATAGAGGACAGCTCCTATAATTCACCCCTCCACTTT. Residues: CASSIEDSSYNSPLHF.

The chain recombines TRBV5-1 with TRBJ2-2; D might be TRBD1 (5 bases). CDR1 SGHRS and CDR2 YFSETQ come from the germline V gene. The germline V and J ends were trimmed by 3 bases and 3 bases, with 12 bases remaining between them. This CDR3 is 15 amino acids long. The chain's CDR3 is CASSSNTGDTGELFF. In DNA, the CDR3 is TGCGCCAGCAGCTCTAATACAGGTGACACCGGGGAGCTGTTTTTT.

In its sample, this clone was seen once. The genes are TRBV10-3 and TRBJ2-2, with D tentatively TRBD2 (5 bases). V lost 4 bases and J lost 5, with 14 bases in between. The CDR3 totals 15 residues. CDR1 and CDR2 (germline): ENHRY, SYGVKD. The CDR3 sequence: CAISGTSGGTGELFF. The CDR3 nucleotides are TGTGCCATCAGTGGGACCAGCGGTGGGACCGGGGAGCTGTTTTTT.

This chain connects TRBV7-2 to TRBJ2-1; a possible D gene is TRBD2 (6 bases). This CDR3 is 14 amino acids long. Germline V CDR1 and CDR2: SGHTA, FQGNSA. Trimming left V 5 bases short and J 6 bases short, with 14 bases between. The chain's CDR3 is CASSTGGSPNEQFF. The DNA of the CDR3 is TGTGCCAGCAGCACTGGAGGGAGTCCCAATGAGCAGTTCTTC.

The chain joins TRBV9 to TRBJ1-2; the match to TRBD1 covers 7 bases. CDR3 length: 14 residues. Germline V lookup: CDR1 SGDLS, CDR2 YYNGEE. V shed 0 bases and J 4 bases; nucleotides not matched to a gene: 3. In nucleotides, the CDR3 is TGTGCCAGCAGCGTAGGCAGGGGGTTCTATGGCTACACCTTC. Translating gives CASSVGRGFYGYTF.

This clone was recorded a few times. J is TRBJ2-5 and V is TRBV6-5; tentative D call: TRBD2 (5 bases). The V end was cut by 0 bases, the J end by 3 bases, with 14 bases between. Germline values: CDR1 MNHEY, CDR2 SVGAGI. The CDR3 spans 16 residues. This CDR3 reads CASSYSRRRWKETQYF. CDR3 nucleotide sequence: TGTGCCAGCAGTTACTCTCGCAGGAGGTGGAAAGAGACCCAGTACTTC.

The gene calls are TRBV15 and TRBJ1-2; 7 nucleotides agree with TRBD1. CDR3 length equals 15 residues. The junction had 3 bases not matched to a gene; V was cut back by 0 bases and J by 2 bases. Germline V CDR1 and CDR2: LNHNV, YYDKDF (reference sequence). DNA of the CDR3: TGTGCCACCAGCAGAGATATGGGACAGAACTATGGCTACACCTTC. Amino acids: CATSRDMGQNYGYTF.

The V gene is TRBV30, the J gene TRBJ1-6; 9 positions match TRBD1. Germline V lookup: CDR1 GTSNPN, CDR2 SVGIG (reference sequence). Germline trimming cut 2 bases from V and 6 bases from J; bases unmatched to any gene: 8. This CDR3 comprises 16 residues. CDR3 DNA sequence: TGTGCCTGGAGTAAAGTCCTGGGACAGGGTAATTCACCCCTCCACTTT. The encoded protein is CAWSKVLGQGNSPLHF.

CDR3 sequence reads: CASSRGAGTGEPQHF. CDR3 nucleotides: TGTGCCAGCTCACGAGGGGCAGGGACAGGGGAGCCCCAGCATTTT. The chain joins TRBV18 to TRBJ1-5, with 10 nucleotides matching TRBD1. Germline lookup yields CDR1 KGHSH and CDR2 LQKENI. This CDR3 spans 15 amino acids. Losses at the gene ends were 4 bases for V and 8 bases for J; bases not matched to a gene: 8.

This chain links TRBV28 with TRBJ2-6; 8 nucleotides match TRBD1. J lost 0 bases, V lost 6 bases, and 13 bases had no gene match. The CDR3 consists of 19 residues. From germline, CDR1 is MDHEN and CDR2 SYDVKM. CDR3 residues: CASSTSWTGKFSGANVLTF. CDR3 DNA: TGTGCCAGCAGCACATCGTGGACAGGGAAGTTCTCTGGGGCCAACGTCCTGACTTTC.

The chain employs TRBV5-1 and TRBJ2-7, with D perhaps TRBD2 (5 bases). Looked up from germline, CDR1 is SGHRS and CDR2 is YFSETQ. Trimming took 2 bases from V and 0 from J, leaving 9 bases between them. This CDR3 has 14 residues. The DNA of the CDR3 is TGCGCCAGCAGCTTAGGAGGCAACTCCTACGAGCAGTACTTC. It codes for CASSLGGNSYEQYF.

The gene calls are TRBV6-5 and TRBJ1-6; no clear D gene. The V end was cut by 0 bases, the J end by 9 bases, with 12 bases between. This CDR3 has 15 residues. The germline CDR1 and CDR2 sequences are MNHEY and SVGAGI. The CDR3 loop is CASSYSLDWSSPLHF. As DNA, the CDR3 is TGTGCCAGCAGTTACTCGCTGGACTGGAGTTCACCCCTCCACTTT.

CDR3 amino acids: CASRAGVLNTEAFF. CDR3 nucleotides: TGTGCCAGCAGAGCAGGGGTTCTGAACACTGAAGCTTTCTTT. The rearrangement uses TRBV2 and TRBJ1-1; TRBD1 is a possible D gene (6 bases). The CDR3 consists of 14 residues. V dropped 6 bases and J dropped 0 bases, with 11 bases sitting between them. Germline V gene sequence: CDR1 SNHLY, CDR2 FYNNEI.

V and J are TRBV11-2 and TRBJ2-5; 11 bases are shared with TRBD2. The J call may be mistaken, given a closer DNA end match to TRBJ2-7. The CDR3 length is 17 residues. Per the germline V gene, CDR1 is SGHAT and CDR2 is FQNNGV. CDR3 in amino acids: CASSFSILAGVSYEQYF. The CDR3 nucleotides are TGTGCCAGCAGCTTTTCGATACTAGCGGGGGTCTCCTACGAGCAGTACTTC.

There are a few counts of this clone. V gene TRBV5-4 combines with J gene TRBJ1-1, with a weak D call TRBD1 (6 bases). CDR1 and CDR2 from the germline V gene are SGHNT and YYREEE (reference sequence). The CDR3 has 15 residues. Trimming shortened V by 4 bases and J by 5 bases, and 18 bases separated the two germline ends. The DNA of the CDR3 is TGTGCCAGCAGCCTTGGCACAGGGTCGGGAACTGAAGCTTTCTTT. The encoded protein is CASSLGTGSGTEAFF.

The rearrangement uses TRBV4-2 and TRBJ2-5; 13 bases fit TRBD2. This CDR3 is 17 amino acids long. Germline CDR1 is LGHNA and CDR2 is YNFKEQ. The trim removed 2 bases at V and 7 bases at J, leaving 10 bases unmatched. The chain's CDR3 is CASSQLLAGGTGGTQYF. The DNA for the CDR3 is TGTGCCAGCAGCCAACTACTAGCGGGGGGGACTGGTGGGACCCAGTACTTC.

The V call is TRBV5-1, the J call TRBJ2-1, with 8 bases identical to TRBD1. The CDR3 consists of 14 residues. From germline, CDR1 is SGHRS and CDR2 YFSETQ. After removal of 5 bases from V and 0 bases from J, the junction contained 1 base not matched to a gene. In DNA form, the CDR3 reads TGCGCCAGCAGGACAGGGGTCTCCTACAATGAGCAGTTCTTC. It specifies CASRTGVSYNEQFF. Looking up the rest from reference TRBV5-1 and TRBJ2-1 gives the full variable domain: KAGVTQTPRYLIKTRGQQVTLSCSPISGHRSVSWYQQTPGQGLQFLFEYFSETQRNKGNFPGRFSGRQFSNSRSEMNVSTLELGDSALYLCASRTGVSYNEQFFGPGTRLTVL.

The V call is TRBV29-1, the J call TRBJ2-3; 7 bases are a match to TRBD1. This CDR3 is built from 19 residues. J was trimmed by 2 bases and V by 0 bases; bases with no gene match: 17. Germline CDR1 and CDR2: SQVTM and ANQGSEA. CDR3: CSVEDWKPPTGAPTDTQYF. For the CDR3, the DNA is TGCAGCGTTGAAGATTGGAAGCCCCCAACAGGGGCCCCCACAGATACGCAGTATTTT.

In its sample, this clone was seen a few times. The genes are TRBV6-5 and TRBJ1-5; no clear D gene. The V gene lost 11 bases and the J gene lost 7 bases, with 9 bases spanning the gap. This CDR3 region has 10 residues. From germline, CDR1 is MNHEY and CDR2 SVGAGI. The CDR3 DNA follows: TGTGCCGCCGGCGGGCAGCCCCAGCATTTT. This codes for CAAGGQPQHF.

The chain links TRBV7-2 to TRBJ2-7, with 7 bases lining up with TRBD2. The junction had 13 bases not matched to a gene; V was cut back by 1 base and J by 4 bases. CDR3 length: 17 residues. Germline assignment: CDR1 SGHTA and CDR2 FQGNSA. CDR3 in DNA: TGTGCCAGCAGCTTAGGCCTAGCGGCCCTCCCTGAATACGAGCAGTACTTC. Amino acid sequence: CASSLGLAALPEYEQYF. The complete variable domain, with remaining parts taken from reference TRBV7-2 and TRBJ2-7, reads GAGVSQSPSNKVTEKGKDVELRCDPISGHTALYWYRQSLGQGLEFLIYFQGNSAPDKSGLPSDRFSAERTGGSVSTLTIQRTQQEDSAVYLCASSLGLAALPEYEQYFGPGTRLTVT.

The chain employs TRBV5-4 and TRBJ1-4; TRBD1 aligns across 10 bases. V shed 3 bases and J 7 bases; nucleotides not matched to a gene: 6. CDR3 size: 15 residues. Germline CDR1 reads SGHNT; CDR2 reads YYREEE (reference sequence). The CDR3 DNA reads as TGTGCCAGCAGCTACACCCGGGACAGGGGTGAAAAACTGTTTTTT. It codes for CASSYTRDRGEKLFF.